This entry features one T cell receptor beta chain sequence. Assay: immunoSEQ multiplex PCR; the TCRdb copy retains only in-frame clones and omits some. Of about 71,000 clones in the sample, just under 97% are singletons; the top ten hold roughly 0.2%. These data are taken from a study of technical replicates of blood from a few donors. The CDR3 totals 15 residues. Trimming took 1 base from V and 0 from J, leaving 6 bases between them. Germline loops: CDR1 SGHVS, CDR2 FQNEAQ. This sequence originates from a human donor in good health. The rearrangement uses TRBV7-8 and TRBJ2-2; possible D gene TRBD1, 5 bases. Sequencing input: T cells isolated from PBMCs. The chain's CDR3 is CASSLVRANTGELFF. CDR3 DNA: TGTGCCAGCAGCTTAGTCAGGGCGAACACCGGGGAGCTGTTTTTT.